This T cell receptor (beta chain) was observed in a study of blood T cells in healthy people across ages. Peripheral blood, about 10 milliliters per donor, was collected. Looked up from germline, CDR1 is DFQATT and CDR2 is SNEGSKA (reference sequence). Deletions cut 3 bases from V and 2 bases from J, with 17 bases between. This CDR3 is 16 amino acids long. This clonotype counts as medium-sized (0.01 to 0.1%). Combining a sample-barcoded 5' primer with a J-beta primer mix, a second PCR ran for 7 to 11 cycles. TCRdb re-analysed the 5' RACE reads in MiXCR, keeping a single row per CDR3 protein. The sample has fewer than 650,000 distinct CDR3 sequences; around a quarter are singletons. These data are also associated with another study on T cells of mothers and their children. That work contributes: Over 5 children and their three healthy Caucasian mothers were the donors. There were over 9 million TCR beta CDR3 reads from each mother and several million from each child.

This clonotype was obtained from a boy aged 2-15 years in good health. This chain links TRBV20-1 with TRBJ2-1; possibly TRBD1 or TRBD2 for D (5 bases each). The sequenced sample was blood. The CDR3 sequence: CSASSTGTITYNEQFF. CDR3 nucleotide sequence: TGCAGTGCTAGCTCTACCGGGACGATAACCTACAATGAGCAGTTCTTC.